This entry is about one T cell receptor (beta chain). What it recognizes is unknown. In germline, CDR1 is DFQATT, CDR2 SNEGSKA (reference sequence). CDR3 length: 12 amino acids. V lost 4 bases and J 7 bases, leaving 10 bases between the germline ends. Using its own MiXCR run on the 5' RACE reads, TCRdb lists one record per CDR3 protein. The sample yields a few hundred thousand distinct CDR3 sequences, more than 20% seen once. The sample originates from a study of CD8 T cells in ankylosing spondylitis. Study-wide results and limits: Disease-linked clones were found to be CD8+ and relatively rare in peripheral blood. A motif of under 10 highly homologous TCR beta variants was seen as apparently characteristic of ankylosing spondylitis blood.

The chain joins TRBV20-1 to TRBJ1-4; no clear D gene. The clonotype originates from a male donor with ankylosing spondylitis. Source material: blood, either unsorted or a sorted T cell fraction (not recorded which). The CDR3 spells CSAMQAGEKLFF. Here the CDR3 DNA reads TGCAGTGCTATGCAGGCGGGTGAAAAACTGTTTTTT.